Below, 6 T cell receptor beta chains from the same sample are listed, as sequenced in a study of OX40 agonist ivuxolimab in advanced cancers. This table comes from immunoSEQ multiplex PCR, and its TCRdb copy is limited to in-frame clones, with some not included. The sample lists around 64,000 clones; about 87% were seen once. This specimen was CD4+ or CD8+ T cells sorted from blood, taken in a trial of the OX40 agonist ivuxolimab. These receptors all come from an adult with an advanced solid tumor such as melanoma, head and neck, liver or kidney cancer.

V and J are TRBV6-1 and TRBJ2-5; 7 nucleotides match TRBD1. V shed 4 bases, J shed 5 bases, and the junction held 13 bases outside the gene matches. This CDR3 region has 16 residues. Germline CDR1 is MNHNS and CDR2 is SASEGT. DNA for the CDR3: TGTGCCAGCAGTGCCTACAGGGGCGGCCGGAGTGAGACCCAGTACTTC. It specifies CASSAYRGGRSETQYF.

This clone has just a few counts. The rearrangement links TRBV15 to TRBJ2-7; D is perhaps TRBD1 or TRBD2 (5 bases each). V was trimmed by 0 bases and J by 0 bases, leaving 12 bases between them. This CDR3 spans 16 amino acids. The germline V gene encodes CDR1 LNHNV and CDR2 YYDKDF (reference sequence). CDR3 sequence (DNA): TGTGCCACCAGCAGAGATTGGGCAGGGAGCTCCTACGAGCAGTACTTC. This codes for CATSRDWAGSSYEQYF.

This chain links TRBV4-3 with TRBJ1-5; D gene uncertain. V lost 0 bases and J lost 7, with 13 bases in between. Germline V gives CDR1 LGHNA, CDR2 YSLEER. The CDR3 totals 15 residues. The CDR3 nucleotides are TGCGCCAGCAGCCAAGACGCGGGCGCCGGGCAGCCCCAGCATTTT. It is translated as CASSQDAGAGQPQHF.

In its sample, this clone was seen a few times. The chain couples TRBV4-2 to TRBJ1-1; the D is unclear. Germline CDR1 LGHNA, CDR2 YNFKEQ. Trimming took 0 bases from V and 3 from J, leaving 5 bases between them. CDR3 length equals 13 residues. The CDR3 coding sequence is TGTGCCAGCAGCCAAGATCTCCACACTGAAGCTTTCTTT. Translation gives CASSQDLHTEAFF.

This chain connects TRBV19 to TRBJ2-7, with D hard to call. The CDR3 sequence is 10 residues long. Trimming removed 9 bases from V and 2 bases from J, with 5 bases in between. Germline values: CDR1 LNHDA, CDR2 SQIVND (reference sequence). The CDR3 coding sequence is TGTGCCAGCCGACCCTACGAGCAGTACTTC. Translating gives CASRPYEQYF.

The rearrangement uses TRBV5-1 and TRBJ1-2; D is ambiguous. The ends were cut back, 0 bases at V and 0 bases at J, with 9 bases in the middle. Germline assignment: CDR1 SGHRS and CDR2 YFSETQ. This CDR3 has 15 residues. In DNA, the CDR3 is TGCGCCAGCAGCTTGGGCAGAGCTACTAACTATGGCTACACCTTC. Its translation: CASSLGRATNYGYTF.